This TCR beta chain stems from a study of CD8+CD57+ T cells in acquired aplastic anemia. Background on the study: Isolated CD4+ and CD8+ cells, once sorted, yielded DNA averaging approximately 3 ug. Findings and caveats of the study: Controls did not differ significantly from patients in CD8+ Simpson's diversity. Around 27 CD8+ CDR3 sequences occurred in both the patients and the controls.

Genomic DNA acted as the template from which TCR beta VDJ combination and CDR3 sequence profiling were carried out. TCRdb used MiXCR to reprocess the reads, holding one entry per CDR3 protein. Altogether just over 450,000 distinct CDR3 sequences are present, under 40% being singletons, with the ten largest covering 0.82%. The junction had 3 bases not matched to a gene; V was cut back by 3 bases and J by 7 bases. The germline gives CDR1 SGDLS, CDR2 YYNGEE. The CDR3 loop spans 12 amino acids. In its sample, this clonotype was seen a few times. Its antigen is not identified. Patients chosen for sequencing had CD8+CD57+ cells that had expanded, as shown by flow cytometry. No therapy had been given to the patients at the time of blood sampling.

The specimen sequenced was sorted CD4+, CD8+, or CD8+CD57+ T cells (not recorded which) from PBMCs. V and J are TRBV9 and TRBJ1-1; 7 bases map to TRBD1. The receptor's source is a human donor with aplastic anemia. CDR3 nucleotide sequence: TGTGCCAGCAGCGAGGGGGCAGTTGAAGCTTTCTTT. This gives the protein CASSEGAVEAFF.